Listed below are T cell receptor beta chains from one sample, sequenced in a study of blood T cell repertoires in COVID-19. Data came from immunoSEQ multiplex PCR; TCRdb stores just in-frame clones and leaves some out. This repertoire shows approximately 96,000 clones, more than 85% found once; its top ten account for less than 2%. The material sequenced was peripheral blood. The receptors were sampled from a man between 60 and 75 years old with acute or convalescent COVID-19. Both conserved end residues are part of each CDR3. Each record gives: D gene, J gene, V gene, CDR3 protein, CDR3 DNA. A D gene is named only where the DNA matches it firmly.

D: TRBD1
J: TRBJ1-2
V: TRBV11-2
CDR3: CASSSYRGRNYGYTF
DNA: TGTGCCAGCAGCTCCTACAGGGGGCGAAACTATGGCTACACCTTC

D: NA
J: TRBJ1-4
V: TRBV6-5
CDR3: CASSQTGANEKLFF
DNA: TGTGCCAGCAGTCAGACGGGTGCCAATGAAAAACTGTTTTTT

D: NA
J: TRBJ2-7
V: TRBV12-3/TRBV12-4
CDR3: CASSLGLEQYF
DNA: TGTGCCAGCAGTTTAGGTCTTGAGCAGTACTTC

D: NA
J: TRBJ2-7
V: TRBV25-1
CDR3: CASSDDRKAYEQYF
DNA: TGTGCCAGCAGTGACGACAGGAAAGCGTACGAGCAGTACTTC

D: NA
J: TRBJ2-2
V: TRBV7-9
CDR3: CASSLGNTGELFF
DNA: TGTGCCAGCAGTCTCGGGAACACCGGGGAGCTGTTTTTT

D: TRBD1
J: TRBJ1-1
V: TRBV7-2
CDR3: CASSFQQGWDTEAFF
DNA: TGTGCCAGCAGCTTCCAACAGGGGTGGGACACTGAAGCTTTCTTT

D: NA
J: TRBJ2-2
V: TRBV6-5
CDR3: CASGRGGNTGELFF
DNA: TGTGCCAGCGGGCGAGGAGGGAACACCGGGGAGCTGTTTTTT

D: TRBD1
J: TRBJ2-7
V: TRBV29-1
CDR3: CSVRPDRVPYEQYF
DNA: TGCAGCGTTCGACCGGACAGGGTACCCTACGAGCAGTACTTC

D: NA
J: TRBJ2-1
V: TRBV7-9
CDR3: CATNPKEAGPNEQFF
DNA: TGTGCCACCAACCCGAAGGAGGCCGGACCTAATGAGCAGTTCTTC

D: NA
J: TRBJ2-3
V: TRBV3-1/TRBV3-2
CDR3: CASSQDPALRGTQYF
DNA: TGTGCCAGCAGCCAAGATCCAGCCCTAAGGGGTACGCAGTATTTT

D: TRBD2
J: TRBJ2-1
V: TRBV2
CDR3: CASGGGEQFF
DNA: TGTGCCAGCGGGGGGGGTGAGCAGTTCTTC

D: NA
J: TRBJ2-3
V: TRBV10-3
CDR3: CACTGDLTFTDTQYF
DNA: TGTGCCTGCACGGGGGACTTAACCTTCACAGATACGCAGTATTTT

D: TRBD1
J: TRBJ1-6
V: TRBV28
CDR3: CASSPRTGNSPLHF
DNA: TGTGCCAGCAGTCCCCGGACAGGGAATTCACCCCTCCACTTT